This T cell receptor (beta chain) was recovered during a study of shared clonotypes between healthy human individuals. Findings and caveats of the study: In the sorted subsets, rarefaction showed sequencing was incomplete despite large depth.

Germline CDR1 SGHVS, CDR2 FQNEAQ. The CDR3 has 12 amino acids. Between the trimmed V and J ends, which lost 5 bases and 6 bases, there was a span of 8 bases. As to this clone: What it binds is not known.

Cells designated naive CD8 were CD45RO-negative and were positively selected for CCR7, with terminally differentiated effector memory CD45RA+ cells excluded. The table came from immunoSEQ multiplex PCR; TCRdb's copy has only in-frame clones and leaves some out. The repertoire holds about 2.1 million clones, 85% to 95% seen once, with about 1.6% in the top ten. This TCR came from a man aged 18 to 29 in good health. Some clones in this sample may be carry-over from other donors' samples. V gene TRBV7-8 combines with J gene TRBJ2-1; D might be TRBD2 (5 bases). Sequenced: naive CD8+ T cells from PBMCs. The CDR3 sequence: CASSVLVNEQFF. As DNA, the CDR3 is TGTGCCAGCAGCGTACTAGTCAATGAGCAGTTCTTC.